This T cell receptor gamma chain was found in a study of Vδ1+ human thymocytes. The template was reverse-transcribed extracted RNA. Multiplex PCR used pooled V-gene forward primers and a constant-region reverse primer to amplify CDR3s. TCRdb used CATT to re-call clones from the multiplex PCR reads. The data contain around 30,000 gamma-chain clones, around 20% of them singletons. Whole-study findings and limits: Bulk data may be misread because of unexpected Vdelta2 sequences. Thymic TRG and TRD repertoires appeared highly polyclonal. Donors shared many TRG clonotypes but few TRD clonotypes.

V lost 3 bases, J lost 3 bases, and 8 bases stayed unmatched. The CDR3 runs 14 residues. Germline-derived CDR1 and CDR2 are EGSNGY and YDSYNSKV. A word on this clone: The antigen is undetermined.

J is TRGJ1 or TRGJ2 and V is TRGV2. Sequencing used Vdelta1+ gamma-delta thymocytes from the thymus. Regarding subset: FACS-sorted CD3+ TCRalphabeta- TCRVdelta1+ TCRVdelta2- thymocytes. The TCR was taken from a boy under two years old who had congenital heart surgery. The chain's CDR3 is CATWDRSRYYKKLF. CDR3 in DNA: TGTGCCACCTGGGACAGGTCTCGTTATTATAAGAAACTCTTT.